The 7 T cell receptor beta chains below were found in one sample sequenced in a study of T cell changes during pregnancy in multiple sclerosis. Measured with immunoSEQ multiplex PCR; TCRdb has only the in-frame clones, and not every one. The repertoire includes roughly 90,000 clones, about 93% of them detected once, and over 3.5% sits in the top ten. Sequencing used peripheral blood, obtained in the first trimester of pregnancy. All receptors come from a female donor with multiple sclerosis, enrolled in a pregnancy study.

This chain joins TRBV2 and TRBJ2-5; 15 bases line up with TRBD2. Germline V CDR1 and CDR2: SNHLY, FYNNEI. The V and J ends lost 5 bases and 0 bases, in that order; junction bases with no gene match: 4. The CDR3 length is 17 residues. CDR3 amino acids: CASSLGTSGGYQETQYF. CDR3 in DNA: TGTGCCAGCAGTCTCGGGACTAGCGGGGGGTACCAAGAGACCCAGTACTTC. Filled out from reference TRBV2 and TRBJ2-5, the complete variable domain reads EPEVTQTPSHQVTQMGQEVILRCVPISNHLYFYWYRQILGQKVEFLVSFYNNEISEKSEIFDDQFSVERPDGSNFTLKIRSTKLEDSAMYFCASSLGTSGGYQETQYFGPGTRLLVL.

This clone turned up a few times. V usage is TRBV5-6 and J usage is TRBJ1-6; D may be TRBD1 (6 bases). CDR3 length: 16 residues. CDR1 SGHDT and CDR2 YYEEEE come from the germline V gene. The V end lost 3 bases, the J end lost 5 bases, and 15 bases lay between the germline ends. CDR3 sequence reads: CASSSGAAWNNSPLHF. The CDR3 nucleotides read TGTGCCAGCAGCTCAGGGGCAGCCTGGAATAATTCACCCCTCCACTTT.

The V gene is TRBV2, the J gene TRBJ1-2, with D uncertain. Trimming cost V 4 bases and J 4 bases, with 13 bases left between them. CDR3 length equals 14 residues. Per germline, CDR1 SNHLY and CDR2 FYNNEI. CDR3: CASSVGGGSYGYTF. CDR3 DNA sequence: TGTGCCAGCAGTGTGGGAGGTGGGAGCTATGGCTACACCTTC.

This chain uses TRBV25-1 with TRBJ1-2; TRBD1 agrees at 9 bases. From germline, CDR1 is MGHDK and CDR2 SYGVNS. The CDR3 contains 14 residues. V lost 3 bases and J lost 10; bases outside the gene matches: 9. CDR3 residues: CASSDTGQGISYTF. CDR3 nucleotide sequence: TGTGCCAGCAGTGATACGGGACAGGGTATTTCCTACACCTTC.

The chain employs TRBV5-6 and TRBJ2-2, with TRBD2 as a possible D gene (5 bases). Trimming took 0 bases from V and 0 from J, leaving 6 bases between them. Germline loops: CDR1 SGHDT, CDR2 YYEEEE. CDR3 length: 15 amino acids. The CDR3 spells CASSLAGANTGELFF. The CDR3 DNA follows: TGTGCCAGCAGCTTGGCCGGGGCGAACACCGGGGAGCTGTTTTTT.

The CDR3, as DNA: TGTGCCAGTAGTATGGGGGGACAAGAGACCCAGTACTTC. Protein product: CASSMGGQETQYF. The rearrangement links TRBV19 to TRBJ2-5, with D possibly TRBD2 on 6 matching bases. V lost 3 bases to trimming and J lost 2 bases, with 7 bases between them. From germline, CDR1 is LNHDA and CDR2 SQIVND (reference sequence). This CDR3 has 13 amino acids.

The chain joins TRBV5-5 to TRBJ2-7, with D possibly being TRBD2 (6 bases). Trimming left V 3 bases short and J 3 bases short, with 13 bases between. In germline, CDR1 is SGHKS, CDR2 YYEKEE (reference sequence). The CDR3 consists of 14 residues. CDR3 nucleotide sequence: TGTGCCAGCAGCTCAAGCGGGCGGGTCTACGAGCAGTACTTC. Translation: CASSSSGRVYEQYF.